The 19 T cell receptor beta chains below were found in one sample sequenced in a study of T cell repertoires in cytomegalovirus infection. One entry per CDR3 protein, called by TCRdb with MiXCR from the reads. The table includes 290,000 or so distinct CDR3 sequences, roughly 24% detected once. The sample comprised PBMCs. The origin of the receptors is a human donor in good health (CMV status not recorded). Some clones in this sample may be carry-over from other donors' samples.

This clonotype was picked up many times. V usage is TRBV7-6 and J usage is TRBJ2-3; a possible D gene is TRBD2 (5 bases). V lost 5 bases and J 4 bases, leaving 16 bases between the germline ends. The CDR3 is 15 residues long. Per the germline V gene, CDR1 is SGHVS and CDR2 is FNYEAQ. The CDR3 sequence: CASSKTGRKADTQYF. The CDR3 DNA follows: TGTGCCAGCAGCAAAACGGGGAGAAAGGCAGATACGCAGTATTTT.

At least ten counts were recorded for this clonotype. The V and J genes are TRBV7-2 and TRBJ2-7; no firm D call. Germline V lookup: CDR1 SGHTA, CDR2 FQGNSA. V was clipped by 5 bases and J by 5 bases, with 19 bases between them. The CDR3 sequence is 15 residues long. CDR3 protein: CASSQSSRWWDEQYF. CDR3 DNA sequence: TGTGCCAGCAGCCAATCCAGCAGATGGTGGGACGAGCAGTACTTC. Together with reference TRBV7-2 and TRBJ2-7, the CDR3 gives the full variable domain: GAGVSQSPSNKVTEKGKDVELRCDPISGHTALYWYRQSLGQGLEFLIYFQGNSAPDKSGLPSDRFSAERTGGSVSTLTIQRTQQEDSAVYLCASSQSSRWWDEQYFGPGTRLTVT.

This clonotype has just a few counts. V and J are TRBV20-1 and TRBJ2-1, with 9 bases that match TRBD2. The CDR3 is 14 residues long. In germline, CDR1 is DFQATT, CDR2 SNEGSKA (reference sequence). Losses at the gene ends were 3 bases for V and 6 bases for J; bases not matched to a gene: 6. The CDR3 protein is CSARLAGLANEQFF. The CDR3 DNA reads TGCAGTGCTAGGCTAGCGGGGCTCGCCAATGAGCAGTTCTTC.

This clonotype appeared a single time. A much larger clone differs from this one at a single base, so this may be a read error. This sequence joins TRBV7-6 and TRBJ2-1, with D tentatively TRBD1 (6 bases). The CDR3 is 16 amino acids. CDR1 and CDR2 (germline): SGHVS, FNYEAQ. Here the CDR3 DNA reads TGTGTCAGCAGCTTAGGGACAACGATTGGGTACAATGAGCAGTTCTTC. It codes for CVSSLGTTIGYNEQFF.

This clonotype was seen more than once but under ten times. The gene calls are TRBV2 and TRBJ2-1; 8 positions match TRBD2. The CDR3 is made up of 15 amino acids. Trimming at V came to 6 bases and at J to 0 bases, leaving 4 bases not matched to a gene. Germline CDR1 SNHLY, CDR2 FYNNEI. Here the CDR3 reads CASRELAVSYNEQFF. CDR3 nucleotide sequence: TGTGCCAGCAGAGAACTAGCGGTCTCCTACAATGAGCAGTTCTTC.

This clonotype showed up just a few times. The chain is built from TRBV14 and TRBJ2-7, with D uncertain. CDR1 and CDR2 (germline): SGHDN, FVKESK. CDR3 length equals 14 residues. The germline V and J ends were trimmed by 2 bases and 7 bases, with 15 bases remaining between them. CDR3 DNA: TGTGCCAGCAGCCAATCTATCCTGACGGGTGAGCAGTACTTC. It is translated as CASSQSILTGEQYF.

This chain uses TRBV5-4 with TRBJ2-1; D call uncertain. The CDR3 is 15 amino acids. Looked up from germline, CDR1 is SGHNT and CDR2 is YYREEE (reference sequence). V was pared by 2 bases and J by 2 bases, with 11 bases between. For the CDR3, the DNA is TGTGCCAGCAGCTTTTTAGTGTTTACCTACAATGAGCAGTTCTTC. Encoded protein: CASSFLVFTYNEQFF.

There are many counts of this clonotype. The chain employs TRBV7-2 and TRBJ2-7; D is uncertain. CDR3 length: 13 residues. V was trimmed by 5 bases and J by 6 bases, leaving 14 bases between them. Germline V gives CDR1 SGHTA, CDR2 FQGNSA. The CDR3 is CASSRGGPSEQYF. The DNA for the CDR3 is TGTGCCAGCAGCCGCGGCGGCCCCTCCGAGCAGTACTTC.

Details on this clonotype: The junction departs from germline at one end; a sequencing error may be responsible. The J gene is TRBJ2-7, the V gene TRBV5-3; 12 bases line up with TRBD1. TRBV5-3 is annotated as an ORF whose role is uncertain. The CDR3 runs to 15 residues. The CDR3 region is CASSLGTGGNYEQYF. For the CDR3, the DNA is TGTGCCAGCAGCTTGGGGACAGGGGGCAACTACGAGCAGTACTTC.

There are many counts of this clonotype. The CDR3 DNA reads as TGTGCCAGCAGCGAGGGTAGCGGGGGGCGGGAGACCCAGTACTTC. Translated: CASSEGSGGRETQYF. The chain carries TRBV7-3 and TRBJ2-5, with 10 nucleotides matching TRBD2. CDR1 is SGHTA and CDR2 is FQGTGA in the germline V gene. The CDR3 runs 15 residues. Unmatched junction bases numbered 8, after V lost 5 bases and J lost 5 bases. The full variable domain, completed using reference TRBV7-3 and TRBJ2-5, is GAGVSQTPSNKVTEKGKYVELRCDPISGHTALYWYRQSLGQGPEFLIYFQGTGAADDSGLPNDRFFAVRPEGSVSTLKIQRTERGDSAVYLCASSEGSGGRETQYFGPGTRLLVL.

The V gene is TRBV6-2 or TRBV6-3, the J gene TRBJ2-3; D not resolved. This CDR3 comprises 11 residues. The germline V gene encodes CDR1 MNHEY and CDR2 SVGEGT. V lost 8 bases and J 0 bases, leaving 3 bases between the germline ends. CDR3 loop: CASRSTDTQYF. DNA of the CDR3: TGTGCCAGCCGGAGCACAGATACGCAGTATTTT.

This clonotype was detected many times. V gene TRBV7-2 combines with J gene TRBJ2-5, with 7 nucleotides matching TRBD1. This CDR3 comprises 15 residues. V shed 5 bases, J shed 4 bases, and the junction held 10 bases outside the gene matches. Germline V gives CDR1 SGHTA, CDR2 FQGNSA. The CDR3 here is CASSRDSLGRETQYF. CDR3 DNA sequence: TGTGCCAGCAGCCGGGACAGCCTGGGAAGAGAGACCCAGTACTTC.

The CDR3 loop reads CASSEDRGPLNNEQFF. The DNA for the CDR3 is TGTGCCAGCAGTGAAGACAGGGGGCCGTTGAACAATGAGCAGTTCTTC. The chain couples TRBV27 to TRBJ2-1; TRBD1 matches 10 bases. The CDR3 covers 16 residues. Germline V gives CDR1 MNHEY, CDR2 SMNVEV (reference sequence). V gave up 5 bases and J gave up 5 bases; unmatched junction bases: 9.

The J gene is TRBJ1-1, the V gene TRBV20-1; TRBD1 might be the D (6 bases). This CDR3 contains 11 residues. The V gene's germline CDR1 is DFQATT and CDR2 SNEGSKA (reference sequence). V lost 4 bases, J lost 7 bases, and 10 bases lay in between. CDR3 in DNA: TGCAGTGCTAACAAACAGGGTGAAGCTTTCTTT. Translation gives CSANKQGEAFF.

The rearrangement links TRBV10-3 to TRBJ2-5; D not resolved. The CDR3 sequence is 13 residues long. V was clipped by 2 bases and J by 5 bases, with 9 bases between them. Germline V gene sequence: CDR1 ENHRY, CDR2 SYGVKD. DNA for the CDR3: TGTGCCATCAGTGAGCTCGGGCGGGAGACCCAGTACTTC. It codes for CAISELGRETQYF.

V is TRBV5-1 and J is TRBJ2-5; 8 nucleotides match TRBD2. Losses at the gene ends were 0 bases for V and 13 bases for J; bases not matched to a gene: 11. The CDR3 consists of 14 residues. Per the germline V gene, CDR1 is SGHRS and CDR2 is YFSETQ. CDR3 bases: TGCGCCAGCAGCTTGGAAATTAGCGGGGCGTTGAGGTACTTC. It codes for CASSLEISGALRYF.

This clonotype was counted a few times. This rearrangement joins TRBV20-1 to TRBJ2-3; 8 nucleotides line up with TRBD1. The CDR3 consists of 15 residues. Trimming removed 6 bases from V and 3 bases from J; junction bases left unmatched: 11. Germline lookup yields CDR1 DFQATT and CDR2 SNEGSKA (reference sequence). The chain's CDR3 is CSARTQGAWTDTQYF. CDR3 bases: TGCAGTGCCCGAACCCAGGGGGCGTGGACAGATACGCAGTATTTT.

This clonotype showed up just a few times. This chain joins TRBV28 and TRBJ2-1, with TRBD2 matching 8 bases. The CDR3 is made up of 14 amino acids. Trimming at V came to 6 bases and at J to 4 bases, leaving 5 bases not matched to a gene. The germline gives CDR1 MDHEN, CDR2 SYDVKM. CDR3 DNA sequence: TGTGCCAGCAGCGTAGCGGGGCCTTACAATGAGCAGTTCTTC. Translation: CASSVAGPYNEQFF.

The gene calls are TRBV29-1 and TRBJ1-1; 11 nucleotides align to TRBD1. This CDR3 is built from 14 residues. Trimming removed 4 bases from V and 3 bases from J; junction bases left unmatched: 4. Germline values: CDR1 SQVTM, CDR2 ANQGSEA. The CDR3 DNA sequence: TGCAGCGTTGGAAGGACAGGGGGCTACACTGAAGCTTTCTTT. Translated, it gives CSVGRTGGYTEAFF. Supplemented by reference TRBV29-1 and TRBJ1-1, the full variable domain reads SAVISQKPSRDICQRGTSLTIQCQVDSQVTMMFWYRQQPGQSLTLIATANQGSEATYESGFVIDKFPISRPNLTFSTLTVSNMSPEDSSIYLCSVGRTGGYTEAFFGQGTRLTVV.